The next 23 T cell receptor beta chains were all read from a single sample in a study of CD8+ T cells in alopecia areata (dated by TCRdb to 2016 to 2019). The library was produced with the immunoSEQ multiplex PCR assay. To provide template for TCR sequencing, every sample had RNA extracted and reverse transcribed into cDNA. TCRdb took over this immuneACCESS table, retaining in-frame rearrangements with V and J assigned. Such tables are incomplete; in checked studies, under half of the missing clones stem from an unresolved V gene, and the remainder is unexplained. Present in this sample are about 140,000 clones, around 57% of which were seen just once. The ten largest account for around 4.8% of the sample. Sequences were obtained from CD4+ T cells sorted from blood. The receptors shown here come from a human donor in good health.

This sequence joins TRBV29-1 and TRBJ2-7; D is uncertain. The V end was cut by 3 bases, the J end by 1 base, with 7 bases between. This CDR3 region has 12 residues. In germline, CDR1 is SQVTM, CDR2 ANQGSEA. The CDR3 here is CSVDPASYEQYF. CDR3 in DNA: TGCAGCGTTGATCCAGCATCCTACGAGCAGTACTTC.

The sample holds one count of this clone. The chain is built from TRBV15 and TRBJ1-1; D gene ambiguous. Germline loops: CDR1 LNHNV, CDR2 YYDKDF (reference sequence). The CDR3 is made up of 13 amino acids. Deletions cut 0 bases from V and 8 bases from J, with 10 bases between. The DNA for the CDR3 is TGTGCCACCAGCAGAGATAGGGCGAAGGAAGCTTTCTTT. Amino acid sequence: CATSRDRAKEAFF.

The gene calls are TRBV15 and TRBJ1-3; a possible D gene is TRBD1 (5 bases). The CDR3 has 16 residues. With 1 base removed from V and 2 bases from J, the gap between germline ends came to 12 bases. Germline CDR1 and CDR2: LNHNV and YYDKDF (reference sequence). Here the CDR3 reads CATSRVSGPAGNTIYF. The CDR3, as DNA: TGTGCCACCAGCAGAGTCTCGGGACCCGCTGGAAACACCATATATTTT.

Only one count was recorded for this clone. The chain uses TRBV11-2 and TRBJ1-1; maybe TRBD1 (5 bases). Trimming shortened V by 1 base and J by 1 base, and 7 bases separated the two germline ends. This CDR3 comprises 14 residues. CDR1 and CDR2 from the germline V gene are SGHAT and FQNNGV. CDR3 loop: CASSLGQSNTEAFF. The CDR3 DNA reads TGTGCCAGCAGCTTAGGACAGTCGAACACTGAAGCTTTCTTT.

This clone came up a few times. CDR3 protein: CATGTTGNIQYF. The CDR3 region has the DNA TGTGCCACGGGGACTACCGGAAACATTCAGTACTTC. The rearrangement joins TRBV28 to TRBJ2-4, with 7 bases aligning to TRBD2. Germline V lookup: CDR1 MDHEN, CDR2 SYDVKM. This CDR3 region has 12 residues. V was clipped by 10 bases and J by 6 bases; unmatched bases: 6.

J is TRBJ2-5 and V is TRBV7-8, with unresolved D. CDR1 is SGHVS, CDR2 FQNEAQ, per germline. CDR3 length equals 12 residues. Trimming took 1 base from V and 9 from J, leaving 9 bases between them. The CDR3 region has the DNA TGTGCCAGCAGCTTAGTGTCATCGGCCCAGTACTTC. It codes for CASSLVSSAQYF.

The gene calls are TRBV5-6 and TRBJ2-1, with D possibly being TRBD2 (6 bases). This CDR3 is 14 amino acids long. The V gene's germline CDR1 is SGHDT and CDR2 YYEEEE. V was cut by 5 bases and J by 5 bases, with 14 bases left in between. The CDR3 is CASSRNWEDNEQFF. CDR3 nucleotide sequence: TGTGCCAGCAGTCGAAACTGGGAGGACAATGAGCAGTTCTTC.

V and J are TRBV2 and TRBJ2-7; D tentatively fits TRBD1 or TRBD2 (6 bases each). Deletions cut 8 bases from V and 5 bases from J, with 10 bases between. The V gene's germline CDR1 is SNHLY and CDR2 FYNNEI. The CDR3 totals 11 residues. CDR3 amino acids: CASGGLNEQYF. The CDR3 DNA sequence: TGTGCCAGCGGGGGGCTGAACGAGCAGTACTTC.

The rearrangement links TRBV10-3 to TRBJ2-3; possibly TRBD2 for D (5 bases). This CDR3 spans 12 amino acids. Trimming shortened V by 5 bases and J by 3 bases, and 6 bases separated the two germline ends. Germline V gene data show CDR1 as ENHRY and CDR2 as SYGVKD. The CDR3 loop reads CAISRGTDTQYF. The DNA for the CDR3 is TGTGCCATCAGTCGAGGGACAGATACGCAGTATTTT.

The V gene is TRBV27, the J gene TRBJ2-2, with 8 positions matching TRBD2. Looked up from germline, CDR1 is MNHEY and CDR2 is SMNVEV (reference sequence). Germline trimming cut 4 bases from V and 4 bases from J; bases unmatched to any gene: 5. This CDR3 has 15 amino acids. For the CDR3, the DNA is TGTGCCAGCAGTTCTCGGACTAGCCCCACCGGGGAGCTGTTTTTT. It encodes CASSSRTSPTGELFF.

The chain combines TRBV4-1 with TRBJ2-1, with D possibly TRBD2 on 6 matching bases. The CDR3 covers 15 residues. Germline V gene lookup returns CDR1 MGHRA and CDR2 YSYEKL. Trimming stripped 1 base from V and 7 bases from J, with 14 bases between. The CDR3 region is CASSQVGGRANEQFF. In nucleotides, the CDR3 is TGCGCCAGCAGCCAAGTCGGAGGGCGAGCGAATGAGCAGTTCTTC.

Written as DNA, the CDR3 is TGTGCCAGCACCACCAGGGGAGAGAATGAAAAACTGTTTTTT. Protein sequence: CASTTRGENEKLFF. The chain uses TRBV7-9 and TRBJ1-4, with a weak D call TRBD1 (6 bases). CDR3 length equals 14 residues. Germline CDR1 SEHNR, CDR2 FQNEAQ (reference sequence). V was trimmed by 7 bases and J by 5 bases, leaving 14 bases between them.

This sequence joins TRBV6-5 and TRBJ1-2; no definite D call. The CDR3 totals 14 residues. Germline values: CDR1 MNHEY, CDR2 SVGAGI. V lost 7 bases, J lost 8 bases, and 20 bases lay in between. CDR3 in amino acids: CASIRQAGSGGYTF. In DNA, the CDR3 is TGTGCCAGCATCCGACAAGCCGGATCTGGGGGCTACACCTTC.

The V call is TRBV4-1, the J call TRBJ2-7, with TRBD2 matching 10 bases. The trim removed 4 bases at V and 5 bases at J, leaving 8 bases unmatched. This CDR3 contains 15 residues. Germline CDR1 is MGHRA and CDR2 is YSYEKL. CDR3 DNA: TGCGCCAGCAGCCTGAACCTAGCGGGAGAGAACGAGCAGTACTTC. It codes for CASSLNLAGENEQYF.

The chain joins TRBV6-5 to TRBJ2-5, with D perhaps being TRBD1 or TRBD2 (5 bases each). Germline values: CDR1 MNHEY, CDR2 SVGAGI. The V and J ends lost 7 bases and 5 bases respectively, with 20 bases between them. The CDR3 length is 15 residues. CDR3 loop: CASTSLVQGGETQYF. The CDR3 nucleotides are TGTGCCAGCACCTCCCTGGTGCAGGGCGGGGAGACCCAGTACTTC.

This clone appeared a few times. DNA for the CDR3: TGTGCCAGCAGTTTATCGAGGGCCTTCGATGAGCAGTTCTTC. It translates to CASSLSRAFDEQFF. V gene TRBV27 combines with J gene TRBJ2-1, with D possibly TRBD2 on 5 matching bases. The CDR3 spans 14 residues. V was clipped by 0 bases and J by 8 bases, with 11 bases between them. Germline loops: CDR1 MNHEY, CDR2 SMNVEV (reference sequence).

The rearrangement links TRBV4-1 to TRBJ1-2; the D gene is possibly TRBD1 (5 bases). V was clipped by 4 bases and J by 6 bases, with 15 bases between them. Germline V lookup: CDR1 MGHRA, CDR2 YSYEKL. The CDR3 is 14 residues long. This CDR3 is CASSLPQGLDGYTF. As DNA, the CDR3 is TGCGCCAGCAGCCTACCCCAGGGCCTCGATGGCTACACCTTC.

This clone was observed a few times. This sequence joins TRBV14 and TRBJ2-1, with unresolved D. Per the germline V gene, CDR1 is SGHDN and CDR2 is FVKESK. The germline V and J ends were trimmed by 1 base and 0 bases, with 13 bases remaining between them. This CDR3 is built from 17 residues. The CDR3 sequence: CASSQVKVQSSYNEQFF. DNA for the CDR3: TGTGCCAGCAGCCAAGTTAAGGTACAGAGCTCCTACAATGAGCAGTTCTTC.

In its sample, this clone was seen once. The rearrangement joins TRBV6-5 to TRBJ2-4, with TRBD1 matching 9 bases. CDR1 and CDR2 (germline): MNHEY, SVGAGI. The CDR3 spans 15 residues. The trim removed 2 bases at V and 2 bases at J, leaving 1 base unmatched. The CDR3 DNA is TGTGCCAGCAGTTACGGGACAGGGACCAAAAACATTCAGTACTTC. Translated: CASSYGTGTKNIQYF.

The chain employs TRBV28 and TRBJ2-2; D remains unclear. Between the trimmed V and J ends, which lost 7 bases and 0 bases, there was a span of 12 bases. This CDR3 is 15 amino acids long. Per germline, CDR1 MDHEN and CDR2 SYDVKM. CDR3 DNA sequence: TGTGCCAGCACCAAACGACACACGAACACCGGGGAGCTGTTTTTT. Protein product: CASTKRHTNTGELFF. Supplemented by reference TRBV28 and TRBJ2-2, the full variable domain reads DVKVTQSSRYLVKRTGEKVFLECVQDMDHENMFWYRQDPGLGLRLIYFSYDVKMKEKGDIPEGYSVSREKKERFSLILESASTNQTSMYLCASTKRHTNTGELFFGEGSRLTVL.

The J gene is TRBJ2-2, the V gene TRBV4-1; TRBD2 is a possible D gene (5 bases). The germline gives CDR1 MGHRA, CDR2 YSYEKL. The CDR3 totals 16 residues. V lost 4 bases to trimming and J lost 4 bases, with 16 bases between them. Written as DNA, the CDR3 is TGCGCCAGCAGCCGATCGAAGCTAGCTATCACCGGGGAGCTGTTTTTT. This encodes CASSRSKLAITGELFF.

This clone was counted ten times or more. The chain uses TRBV11-2 and TRBJ2-5; 8 bases match TRBD2. The CDR3 is 14 residues long. The J segment lost 5 bases and the V segment lost 5 bases, leaving 7 bases of the junction unmatched. Germline loops: CDR1 SGHAT, CDR2 FQNNGV. The CDR3 DNA reads as TGTGCCAGCAGCCCGACTAGCGCCCACGAGACCCAGTACTTC. Translated: CASSPTSAHETQYF.

V is TRBV29-1 and J is TRBJ1-1; D ambiguous. Trimming removed 5 bases from V and 0 bases from J, with 10 bases in between. The CDR3 consists of 13 residues. CDR1 and CDR2 (germline): SQVTM, ANQGSEA. The CDR3 DNA reads as TGCAGCGTTCTGGCTCACCTGAACACTGAAGCTTTCTTT. It codes for CSVLAHLNTEAFF.